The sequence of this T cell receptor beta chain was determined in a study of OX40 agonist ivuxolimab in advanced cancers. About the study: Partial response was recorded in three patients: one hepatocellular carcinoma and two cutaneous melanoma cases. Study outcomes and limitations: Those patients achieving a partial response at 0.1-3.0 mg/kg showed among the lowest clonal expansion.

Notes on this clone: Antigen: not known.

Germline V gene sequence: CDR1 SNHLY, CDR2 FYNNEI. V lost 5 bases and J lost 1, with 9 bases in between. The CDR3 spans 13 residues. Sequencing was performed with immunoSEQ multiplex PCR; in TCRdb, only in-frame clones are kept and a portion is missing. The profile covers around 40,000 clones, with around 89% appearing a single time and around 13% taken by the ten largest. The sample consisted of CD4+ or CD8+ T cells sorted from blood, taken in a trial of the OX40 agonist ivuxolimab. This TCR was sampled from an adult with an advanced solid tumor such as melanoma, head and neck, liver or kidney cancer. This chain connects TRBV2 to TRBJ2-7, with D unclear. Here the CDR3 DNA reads TGTGCCAGCAGTTCTGAACAATCCTACGAGCAGTACTTC. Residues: CASSSEQSYEQYF.